This T cell receptor (beta chain) was recorded in a study of blood T cell repertoires in COVID-19. Overall study context: The samples span acute and convalescent COVID-19 from the United States, Italy and Spain. PBMCs, B-cell-depleted T cells, or T cells provided the cDNA or gDNA that made up the material.

Some clones are missing from TCRdb's copy, which holds only in-frame ones; the method was immunoSEQ multiplex PCR. The profile covers over 85,000 clones, with around 90% appearing a single time and about 4.5% taken by the ten largest. V was clipped by 5 bases and J by 6 bases; unmatched bases: 9. The CDR3 length is 15 residues. The germline V gene has CDR1 SGHAT and CDR2 FQDESV (reference sequence). Source material: peripheral blood. V and J are TRBV11-1 and TRBJ2-2, with 7 bases matching TRBD1. The TCR comes from a man between 70 and 80 years old with acute or convalescent COVID-19. The DNA for the CDR3 is TGTGCCAGCAGCCCTCGTGAGGGGGCGGCCGGGGAGCTGTTTTTT. It yields the protein CASSPREGAAGELFF. Full variable domain (missing parts from reference TRBV11-1 and TRBJ2-2): EAEVAQSPRYKITEKSQAVAFWCDPISGHATLYWYRQILGQGPELLVQFQDESVVDDSQLPKDRFSAERLKGVDSTLKIQPAELGDSAMYLCASSPREGAAGELFFGEGSRLTVL.